This entry lists 7 T cell receptor beta chains sequenced from one sample in a study of T-cell reconstitution after alpha-beta-depleted transplantation in children. Preparing the TCRbeta library involved the use of unique molecular identifiers. TCRdb used MiXCR to reprocess the PCR reads, holding one entry per CDR3 protein. The sample has 45,000 to 60,000 distinct CDR3 sequences; 52% are singletons. This sample comprised peripheral blood, obtained before TCRalphabeta/CD19-depleted stem cell transplant. The origin of the receptors is a boy younger than two with SCID, due to receive a stem cell transplant.

V is TRBV20-1 and J is TRBJ2-3; 9 nucleotides agree with TRBD1. V trimming: 4 bases; J trimming: 6 bases; junction bases outside the gene matches: 14. This CDR3 is 16 amino acids long. CDR1 DFQATT and CDR2 SNEGSKA come from the germline V gene (reference sequence). The CDR3 sequence is CSAKIKGQGTFDTQYF. CDR3 sequence (DNA): TGCAGTGCTAAAATAAAGGGACAGGGTACATTTGATACGCAGTATTTT.

This chain links TRBV3-1 with TRBJ1-1, with a possible D match to TRBD1 (5 bases). The germline V gene has CDR1 LGHDT and CDR2 YNNKEL (reference sequence). The CDR3 is 15 amino acids. V was clipped by 1 base and J by 4 bases, with 13 bases between them. CDR3 in amino acids: CASSQAAGLGTEAFF. Written as DNA, the CDR3 is TGTGCCAGCAGCCAAGCTGCGGGGCTGGGCACTGAAGCTTTCTTT.

On this clonotype: At one of its ends the junction is not consistent with the germline gene, which may arise from a read error. This chain uses TRBV7-8 with TRBJ2-5; D remains ambiguous. CDR1 is SGHVS and CDR2 is FQNEAQ in the germline V gene. The CDR3 length is 12 residues. The CDR3 DNA reads TGTGCCAGCAGCTCCTCGGCAGAGACCCAGTGCTTC. This encodes CASSSSAETQCF.

The gene calls are TRBV11-1 and TRBJ2-1; 14 positions agree with TRBD2. This CDR3 is built from 16 residues. V trimming: 5 bases; J trimming: 7 bases; junction bases outside the gene matches: 7. CDR1 is SGHAT, CDR2 FQDESV, per germline (reference sequence). This CDR3 reads CASSPVTSGGENEQFF. DNA of the CDR3: TGTGCCAGCAGCCCGGTGACTAGCGGGGGGGAGAATGAGCAGTTCTTC.

In the case of this clonotype: This may be a read error, as it is one base from a much larger clone. V gene TRBV10-3 combines with J gene TRBJ2-3; no definite D call. The CDR3 runs 14 residues. CDR1 ENHRY and CDR2 SYGVKD come from the germline V gene. V was pared by 3 bases and J by 1 base, with 8 bases between. CDR3 nucleotide sequence: TGTGCCATCAGTGATGCGGATGGCACAGATACGCAGTATTTT. Its protein product is CAISDADGTDTQYF.

This clonotype was counted ten times or more. The V and J genes are TRBV6-5 and TRBJ2-5, with 7 bases that match TRBD2. J gave up 4 bases and V 2 bases, and 4 bases lay outside the gene matches. The CDR3 runs 14 residues. The germline V gene encodes CDR1 MNHEY and CDR2 SVGAGI. The CDR3 here is CASSYVTSRETQYF. The DNA of the CDR3 is TGTGCCAGCAGTTACGTGACTAGCCGAGAGACCCAGTACTTC.

This clonotype was seen once. The CDR3 nucleotides are TGTGCCAGCAGTTACGGGACTAGCGGGGGCACTAGCACAGATACGCAGTATTTT. It codes for CASSYGTSGGTSTDTQYF. The chain recombines TRBV6-2 or TRBV6-3 with TRBJ2-3; TRBD2 agrees at 14 bases. Trimming took 2 bases from V and 0 from J; bases not matched to a gene: 4. This CDR3 contains 18 residues. Germline values: CDR1 MNHEY, CDR2 SVGEGT.